These 8 T cell receptor beta chains share one sample of origin, sequenced in a study of blood T cell repertoires in COVID-19. Libraries were prepared by immunoSEQ multiplex PCR; TCRdb keeps only in-frame clonotypes and omits some of them. In the table there are around 300,000 clones, nearly 90% of which are singletons. The material sequenced was PBMCs or T cells enriched from blood (not recorded which). The receptor source for this set is a woman aged 25 to 45 who had recovered from COVID-19.

This clone was seen a few times. CDR3 sequence: CASGLDDREAFF. The CDR3 nucleotides are TGTGCTAGTGGTTTGGATGACAGGGAAGCTTTCTTT. This chain links TRBV12-5 with TRBJ1-1; D may be TRBD1 (6 bases). The germline V gene has CDR1 LGHNT and CDR2 FRNRAP. V dropped 1 base and J dropped 8 bases, with 8 bases sitting between them. The CDR3 length is 12 residues.

This rearrangement joins TRBV7-3 to TRBJ2-7, with a possible D match to TRBD2 (5 bases). This CDR3 spans 13 amino acids. Trimming cost V 4 bases and J 7 bases, with 14 bases left between them. In germline, CDR1 is SGHTA, CDR2 FQGTGA. This CDR3 is CASSSVLAREQYF. CDR3 DNA sequence: TGTGCCAGCAGCTCGGTCCTAGCACGGGAGCAGTACTTC.

This rearrangement joins TRBV20-1 to TRBJ1-2; D might be TRBD1 (5 bases). The CDR3 has 11 residues. CDR1 is DFQATT and CDR2 is SNEGSKA in the germline V gene (reference sequence). Here the CDR3 DNA reads TGCAGCAGGACATCGGGTCTTGGCTACACCTTC. It is translated as CSRTSGLGYTF.

This chain links TRBV30 with TRBJ1-5; 9 bases line up with TRBD1. J was trimmed by 4 bases and V by 2 bases; bases with no gene match: 3. The CDR3 totals 14 residues. Germline CDR1 GTSNPN, CDR2 SVGIG (reference sequence). The CDR3 DNA reads as TGTGCCTGGAGTTGGGACAGGGTTAATCAGCCCCAGCATTTT. This translates into CAWSWDRVNQPQHF.

The CDR3 DNA is TGTGCCAGCAGCCTCGTCGAGGGTCCTAGCTATGGCTACACCTTC. Its translation is CASSLVEGPSYGYTF. This rearrangement joins TRBV5-4 to TRBJ1-2, with D uncertain. Trimming stripped 4 bases from V and 4 bases from J, with 17 bases between. The CDR3 covers 15 residues. CDR1 SGHNT and CDR2 YYREEE come from the germline V gene (reference sequence).

The J gene is TRBJ2-7, the V gene TRBV20-1; TRBD1 might be the D (6 bases). The CDR3 contains 11 residues. Germline values: CDR1 DFQATT, CDR2 SNEGSKA (reference sequence). The V gene lost 7 bases and the J gene lost 4 bases, with 11 bases spanning the gap. CDR3 DNA sequence: TGCAGTGTAGCCCAGGGGTACGAGCAGTACTTC. This codes for CSVAQGYEQYF.

This clone was picked up one time. The chain has TRBV2 and TRBJ2-5; TRBD1 matches at 8 bases. CDR3 length: 14 amino acids. The junction had 6 bases not matched to a gene; V was cut back by 6 bases and J by 3 bases. In germline, CDR1 is SNHLY, CDR2 FYNNEI. CDR3 sequence (DNA): TGTGCCAGCAGAACTAAACAGGGGGAAGAGACCCAGTACTTC. Residues: CASRTKQGEETQYF.

This chain links TRBV10-3 with TRBJ2-2, with 7 nucleotides matching TRBD1. Germline CDR1 ENHRY, CDR2 SYGVKD. The V segment lost 6 bases and the J segment 7 bases; nucleotides outside the gene matches: 2. The CDR3 extends over 12 amino acids. The CDR3 region is CAIRQGNGELFF. The CDR3 DNA reads as TGTGCCATCAGACAGGGGAACGGGGAGCTGTTTTTT.